This entry lists 29 T cell receptor beta chains sequenced from one sample in a study of T cell responses to AZD1222 COVID-19 vaccine. Assay: immunoSEQ multiplex PCR; the TCRdb copy retains only in-frame clones and omits some. The table shows over 130,000 clones, with more than 85% occurring only once. The sequences come from peripheral blood, collected 28 days after the second AZD1222 dose. The receptor set was obtained from an adult who received the AZD1222 COVID-19 vaccine.

Regarding this clone: The germline gene is not matched at one end of the junction; a read error may be the cause. The chain links TRBV5-4 to TRBJ2-1; 12 positions match TRBD2. The CDR3 consists of 17 residues. Per germline, CDR1 SGHNT and CDR2 YYREEE (reference sequence). CDR3 region: CASSPRTSGISHNEQFF. DNA of the CDR3: TGTGCCAGCAGCCCTCGGACTAGCGGGATCTCCCACAATGAGCAGTTCTTC.

The chain couples TRBV5-3 to TRBJ1-4, with TRBD1 matching 7 bases. TRBV5-3 is assigned to the ORF class and has an uncertain function. Trimming cost V 4 bases and J 8 bases; bases outside gene matches: 14. The CDR3 sequence is 16 residues long. The CDR3 protein is CARSPRRTGLKEKLFF. The DNA for the CDR3 is TGTGCCAGAAGCCCCAGGCGGACAGGCTTGAAAGAAAAACTGTTTTTT.

This chain links TRBV30 with TRBJ2-5; D remains unclear. V was cut by 2 bases and J by 0 bases, with 13 bases left in between. The CDR3 has 15 amino acids. Per the germline V gene, CDR1 is GTSNPN and CDR2 is SVGIG (reference sequence). This CDR3 is CAWSRQALYQETQYF. CDR3 bases: TGTGCCTGGAGTAGGCAGGCCCTATACCAAGAGACCCAGTACTTC.

This chain links TRBV19 with TRBJ1-2; D is ambiguous. The CDR3 has 13 amino acids. Trimming shortened V by 7 bases and J by 4 bases, and 13 bases separated the two germline ends. The germline CDR1 and CDR2 sequences are LNHDA and SQIVND (reference sequence). CDR3 sequence: CASKRESSYGYTF. The CDR3 DNA follows: TGTGCCAGTAAAAGGGAGAGTAGCTATGGCTACACCTTC.

The rearrangement uses TRBV11-2 and TRBJ1-4; 8 positions agree with TRBD1. Germline V gives CDR1 SGHAT, CDR2 FQNNGV. The CDR3 spans 15 residues. V lost 5 bases, J lost 3 bases, and 5 bases stayed unmatched. Here the CDR3 reads CASSAGDRSNEKLFF. The CDR3 DNA reads TGTGCCAGCAGCGCCGGGGACAGGTCTAATGAAAAACTGTTTTTT. Complete variable domain (other parts from reference TRBV11-2 and TRBJ1-4): EAGVAQSPRYKIIEKRQSVAFWCNPISGHATLYWYQQILGQGPKLLIQFQNNGVVDDSQLPKDRFSAERLKGVDSTLKIQPAKLEDSAVYLCASSAGDRSNEKLFFGSGTQLSVL.

By share, this clone counts as medium-sized. This chain links TRBV3-1 (or the pseudogene TRBV3-2) with TRBJ2-7; perhaps TRBD2 as D (5 bases). The CDR3 sequence is 15 residues long. V was pared by 1 base and J by 0 bases, with 10 bases between. Germline lookup yields CDR1 LGHDT and CDR2 YNNKEL (reference sequence). This CDR3 is CASSQGVAYSYEQYF. In nucleotides, the CDR3 is TGTGCCAGCAGCCAAGGCGTAGCGTACTCCTACGAGCAGTACTTC.

The chain joins TRBV7-2 to TRBJ2-3; 7 bases map to TRBD2. Trimming removed 5 bases from V and 5 bases from J; junction bases left unmatched: 10. The CDR3 extends over 15 amino acids. Germline values: CDR1 SGHTA, CDR2 FQGNSA. This CDR3 is CASSPPRGRRDTQYF. The CDR3, as DNA: TGTGCCAGCAGCCCGCCGCGGGGGAGGAGAGATACGCAGTATTTT.

This sequence joins TRBV20-1 and TRBJ2-1, with D unresolved. V was clipped by 0 bases and J by 12 bases, with 9 bases between them. This CDR3 contains 11 residues. CDR1 is DFQATT and CDR2 is SNEGSKA in the germline V gene (reference sequence). CDR3 region: CSARDGRLQFF. CDR3 DNA: TGCAGTGCTAGAGATGGTAGGTTGCAGTTCTTC.

The chain carries TRBV7-8 and TRBJ2-1; 7 bases align to TRBD2. The CDR3 totals 16 residues. CDR1 is SGHVS, CDR2 FQNEAQ, per germline. Germline trimming cut 0 bases from V and 4 bases from J; bases unmatched to any gene: 6. CDR3 protein: CASSLANSGSYNEQFF. CDR3 in DNA: TGTGCCAGCAGCTTAGCGAATAGCGGGTCATACAATGAGCAGTTCTTC.

The rearrangement joins TRBV5-1 to TRBJ1-6, with TRBD1 as a possible D gene (5 bases). The V gene's germline CDR1 is SGHRS and CDR2 YFSETQ. V was pared by 0 bases and J by 5 bases, with 12 bases between. This CDR3 has 16 residues. The DNA of the CDR3 is TGCGCCAGCAGCTTGGGCCAGGGACGGAATAATTCACCCCTCCACTTT. Its protein product is CASSLGQGRNNSPLHF.

The J gene is TRBJ2-3, the V gene TRBV28; 8 bases agree with TRBD1. Germline trimming cut 4 bases from V and 1 base from J; bases unmatched to any gene: 4. CDR1 is MDHEN, CDR2 SYDVKM, per germline. This CDR3 has 15 residues. CDR3 coding DNA: TGTGCCAGCAGTTCAGGGGGCGCAGGCACAGATACGCAGTATTTT. Translation gives CASSSGGAGTDTQYF. The full variable domain, rest sourced from reference TRBV28 and TRBJ2-3, is DVKVTQSSRYLVKRTGEKVFLECVQDMDHENMFWYRQDPGLGLRLIYFSYDVKMKEKGDIPEGYSVSREKKERFSLILESASTNQTSMYLCASSSGGAGTDTQYFGPGTRLTVL.

The V gene is TRBV5-1, the J gene TRBJ1-1; D possibly corresponds to TRBD1 (6 bases). Trimming shortened V by 3 bases and J by 3 bases, and 15 bases separated the two germline ends. The CDR3 runs 15 residues. Germline V CDR1 and CDR2: SGHRS, YFSETQ. Here the CDR3 DNA reads TGCGCCAGCAGCTGGGGACAAGGGACGGACACTGAAGCTTTCTTT. Translated: CASSWGQGTDTEAFF.

The chain uses TRBV28 and TRBJ1-2; D uncertain. Germline V gives CDR1 MDHEN, CDR2 SYDVKM. This CDR3 is built from 15 residues. The V and J ends lost 6 bases and 0 bases respectively, with 14 bases between them. CDR3 protein: CASREDPGANYGYTF. The CDR3 DNA reads as TGTGCCAGCAGGGAAGACCCGGGCGCTAACTATGGCTACACCTTC.

The DNA for the CDR3 is TGTGCCTGGAGTCCCCGGGTTATCGAGCAGTACTTC. Translating gives CAWSPRVIEQYF. The V and J genes are TRBV30 and TRBJ2-7; D is undetermined. Germline V lookup: CDR1 GTSNPN, CDR2 SVGIG (reference sequence). Between the trimmed V and J ends, which lost 2 bases and 6 bases, there was a span of 11 bases. The CDR3 has 12 amino acids.

The chain combines TRBV11-1 with TRBJ2-7, with unresolved D. CDR3 length: 14 amino acids. Germline lookup yields CDR1 SGHAT and CDR2 FQDESV (reference sequence). Trimming removed 0 bases from V and 3 bases from J, with 9 bases in between. CDR3 residues: CASSLALHFYEQYF. Written as DNA, the CDR3 is TGTGCCAGCAGCTTAGCGTTACACTTCTACGAGCAGTACTTC.

The gene calls are TRBV11-3 and TRBJ2-7; D is unclear. V was pared by 3 bases and J by 2 bases, with 8 bases between. There are 13 residues in the CDR3. Per the germline V gene, CDR1 is SGHNT and CDR2 is YENEEA. The CDR3, as DNA: TGTGCCAGCAGCTTCTTTGGCCCCTACGAGCAGTACTTC. Protein: CASSFFGPYEQYF.

Here the CDR3 reads CASSLGTGDEQYF. CDR3 bases: TGTGCCAGCAGCTTAGGGACAGGGGACGAGCAGTACTTC. The chain joins TRBV7-3 to TRBJ2-7; TRBD1 agrees at 10 bases. With V trimmed by 2 bases and J by 5 bases, 0 bases remained unmatched. The length of the CDR3 is 13 residues. Germline V gene data show CDR1 as SGHTA and CDR2 as FQGTGA.

This chain uses TRBV5-1 with TRBJ2-7; TRBD1 aligns across 9 bases. This CDR3 has 15 amino acids. Losses at the gene ends were 4 bases for V and 2 bases for J; bases not matched to a gene: 7. Germline V gene lookup returns CDR1 SGHRS and CDR2 YFSETQ. The CDR3 is CASSRATGGPYEQYF. In nucleotides, the CDR3 is TGCGCCAGCAGCCGGGCCACAGGGGGCCCCTACGAGCAGTACTTC.

The chain uses TRBV5-1 and TRBJ1-2; D is ambiguous. Germline assignment: CDR1 SGHRS and CDR2 YFSETQ. This CDR3 has 14 residues. V was shortened by 4 bases and J by 2 bases, with 12 bases between the two germline ends. CDR3 coding DNA: TGCGCCAGCAGCCCCGCGGGTCCCAACTATGGCTACACCTTC. Encoded protein: CASSPAGPNYGYTF.

This chain joins TRBV12-5 and TRBJ2-3; 9 bases fit TRBD1. V lost 3 bases and J lost 3; bases outside the gene matches: 7. This CDR3 region has 16 residues. CDR1 and CDR2 (germline): LGHNT, FRNRAP. The CDR3: CASGFLRDRETDTQYF. CDR3 coding DNA: TGTGCTAGTGGTTTCCTCCGGGACAGGGAAACAGATACGCAGTATTTT.

The chain uses TRBV24-1 and TRBJ2-7, with D possibly TRBD2 on 5 matching bases. The germline gives CDR1 KGHDR, CDR2 SFDVKD. Trimming cost V 7 bases and J 0 bases, with 12 bases left between them. The CDR3 has 14 residues. The CDR3 here is CATSRAGNSYEQYF. CDR3 in DNA: TGTGCCACCAGCCGGGCGGGTAACTCCTACGAGCAGTACTTC.

This clone is a singleton in its sample. CDR3 nucleotide sequence: TGCAGCGTTGTAAGGGGAGGTTCTGAAAAACTGTTTTTT. Protein sequence: CSVVRGGSEKLFF. V usage is TRBV29-1 and J usage is TRBJ1-4; a weak D match, TRBD1 (5 bases). This CDR3 contains 13 residues. Germline assignment: CDR1 SQVTM and CDR2 ANQGSEA. V gave up 4 bases and J gave up 7 bases, with 13 bases separating them. Full variable domain (missing parts from reference TRBV29-1 and TRBJ1-4): SAVISQKPSRDICQRGTSLTIQCQVDSQVTMMFWYRQQPGQSLTLIATANQGSEATYESGFVIDKFPISRPNLTFSTLTVSNMSPEDSSIYLCSVVRGGSEKLFFGSGTQLSVL.

J is TRBJ2-1 and V is TRBV27; maybe TRBD1 (6 bases). Looked up from germline, CDR1 is MNHEY and CDR2 is SMNVEV (reference sequence). With 5 bases removed from V and 0 bases from J, the gap between germline ends came to 11 bases. CDR3 size: 15 residues. The CDR3 loop is CASSKPGHSYNEQFF. CDR3 coding DNA: TGTGCCAGCAGTAAGCCGGGACACTCCTACAATGAGCAGTTCTTC.

The chain links TRBV4-3 to TRBJ2-3; D may match TRBD1 or TRBD2 (6 bases each). CDR1 and CDR2 (germline): LGHNA, YSLEER. Between the trimmed V and J ends, which lost 0 bases and 3 bases, there was a span of 22 bases. This CDR3 region has 19 residues. The CDR3 sequence is CASSQDAQGLPGITDTQYF. The CDR3 nucleotides read TGCGCCAGCAGCCAAGATGCACAGGGACTTCCCGGGATTACAGATACGCAGTATTTT.

V gene TRBV5-1 combines with J gene TRBJ1-1; TRBD1 agrees at 7 bases. CDR1 is SGHRS, CDR2 YFSETQ, per germline. V trimming: 0 bases; J trimming: 0 bases; junction bases outside the gene matches: 5. This CDR3 is 16 amino acids long. The CDR3 bases are TGCGCCAGCAGCTTGGAAGGGACAGCTTTGAACACTGAAGCTTTCTTT. Protein: CASSLEGTALNTEAFF.

The chain links TRBV10-3 to TRBJ1-6; 8 nucleotides align to TRBD1. Germline V CDR1 and CDR2: ENHRY, SYGVKD. CDR3 length: 14 residues. Unmatched junction bases numbered 8, after V lost 6 bases and J lost 10 bases. DNA for the CDR3: TGTGCCATCAGAATGGACAGGGAGGACTCACCCCTCCACTTT. Amino acid sequence: CAIRMDREDSPLHF.

The chain recombines TRBV7-2 with TRBJ1-4; D not certain. Germline V gene lookup returns CDR1 SGHTA and CDR2 FQGNSA. V lost 3 bases and J lost 1, with 9 bases in between. CDR3 length equals 15 residues. The DNA of the CDR3 is TGTGCCAGCAGCTTCCCTTGGGGAACTAATGAAAAACTGTTTTTT. Translated, it gives CASSFPWGTNEKLFF.

The V and J genes are TRBV3-1 (or the pseudogene TRBV3-2) and TRBJ2-3; 13 bases fit TRBD2. CDR1 LGHDT and CDR2 YNNKEL come from the germline V gene (reference sequence). There are 17 residues in the CDR3. The ends lost 6 bases at V and 2 bases at J; junction bases unmatched: 8. The DNA for the CDR3 is TGTGCCAGCAGTCGCGGGACTAGCGGGGTTTTCACAGATACGCAGTATTTT. It specifies CASSRGTSGVFTDTQYF.

V usage is TRBV6-2 or TRBV6-3 and J usage is TRBJ1-5; 7 bases are a match to TRBD1. With V trimmed by 1 base and J by 5 bases, 2 bases remained unmatched. Germline V CDR1 and CDR2: MNHEY, SVGEGT. This CDR3 comprises 14 residues. CDR3 residues: CASSYWQGDQPQHF. CDR3 DNA: TGTGCCAGCAGTTACTGGCAGGGGGATCAGCCCCAGCATTTT.